This T cell receptor (beta chain) was documented in a study of Tregs in tolerant kidney transplant recipients. The nonmyeloablative bone marrow transplants came from related graft donors, with transient mixed chimerism. Libraries were prepared by immunoSEQ multiplex PCR; TCRdb keeps only in-frame clonotypes and omits some of them. The sample's table shows around 30,000 clones. The sequence was obtained from a human patient who received a combined kidney and bone marrow transplant. These T cells may partly come from the graft donor. Sequenced material: CD4+ T cells from blood (PBMCs), taken 24 months after the transplant.

CDR3 bases read: TGTGCCAGCAGCTTAGGTATCCACAATTACAATGAG. Protein product: CASSLGIHNYNE. The CDR3, in full, reads CASSLGIHNYNEQFF. This chain uses TRBV11-3 with TRBJ2-1; no clear D gene. The CDR3 end lies 3 residues beyond the end of the read and is filled in from the germline J gene. The germline V gene encodes CDR1 SGHNT and CDR2 YENEEA. There are 15 residues in the CDR3. The germline V and J ends were trimmed by 1 base and 4 bases, with 11 bases remaining between them.